The present entry profiles one T cell receptor (beta chain) with its context. Germline V CDR1 and CDR2: MNHEY, SVGAGI. V was clipped by 7 bases and J by 5 bases, with 10 bases between them. The length of the CDR3 is 12 residues. These data belong to a study of blood T cell repertoires in COVID-19. On the study more broadly: The samples span acute and convalescent COVID-19 from the United States, Italy and Spain. In each case, the material was cDNA or gDNA derived from T cells, B-cell-depleted T cells, or PBMCs.

In the source study's methods: Estimation of nucleated cell counts was performed using reference gene primer amplification. The table came from immunoSEQ multiplex PCR; TCRdb's copy has only in-frame clones and leaves some out. D and trimming come from the DNA, and the V and J calls and clone size come from that table. Of about 43,000 clones listed, approximately 90% were seen once; the top ten hold just under 8.5%. The specimen was peripheral blood. The rearrangement joins TRBV6-5 to TRBJ2-3; D is ambiguous. The sequence was obtained from a man between 60 and 70 years old with active COVID-19. CDR3 bases: TGTGCCAGCATAAGCCGCGGAGATACGCAGTATTTT. Translation gives CASISRGDTQYF.